The rows below give T cell receptor beta chains drawn from one sample of a study of OX40 agonist ivuxolimab in advanced cancers. Here immunoSEQ multiplex PCR was the method, and the copy in TCRdb shows in-frame clones only, minus some. The table includes around 70,000 clones, approximately 78% detected once. Sequencing used CD4+ or CD8+ T cells sorted from blood, obtained in a trial of the OX40 agonist ivuxolimab. These receptors were collected from an adult with an advanced solid tumor such as melanoma, head and neck, liver or kidney cancer. The CDR3 runs from the conserved cysteine through the conserved F or W. The order of the fields is D gene, V gene, clone size, J gene, CDR3 protein, CDR3 DNA. The D gene is left open where the match is weak. Rows give clone size only sometimes, using once, few, many, or a class for an expanded clone.

D gene: NA; V gene: TRBV7-9; clone size: NA; J gene: TRBJ1-4; CDR3 protein: CASSRMGEKLFF; CDR3 DNA: TGTGCCAGCAGCCGCATGGGAGAAAAACTGTTTTTT
D gene: NA; V gene: TRBV5-1; clone size: NA; J gene: TRBJ2-7; CDR3 protein: CASSEVGSYEQYF; CDR3 DNA: TGCGCCAGCAGCGAGGTTGGCTCCTACGAGCAGTACTTC
D gene: NA; V gene: TRBV2; clone size: NA; J gene: TRBJ2-7; CDR3 protein: CASSEGGAGYEQYF; CDR3 DNA: TGTGCCAGCAGTGAAGGGGGGGCTGGTTACGAGCAGTACTTC
D gene: NA; V gene: TRBV6-4; clone size: once; J gene: TRBJ1-6; CDR3 protein: CASSDRTNSPLHF; CDR3 DNA: TGTGCCAGCAGCGACAGGACGAATTCACCCCTCCACTTT
D gene: TRBD1; V gene: TRBV6-5; clone size: NA; J gene: TRBJ2-1; CDR3 protein: CASGSTGVNEQFF; CDR3 DNA: TGTGCCAGCGGTTCTACAGGGGTCAATGAGCAGTTCTTC
D gene: NA; V gene: TRBV5-1; clone size: once; J gene: TRBJ2-1; CDR3 protein: CASSLYGSSYNEQFF; CDR3 DNA: TGCGCCAGCAGCTTGTACGGTAGCTCCTACAATGAGCAGTTCTTC
D gene: NA; V gene: TRBV16; clone size: NA; J gene: TRBJ2-2; CDR3 protein: CASSQSIRNTGELFF; CDR3 DNA: TGTGCCAGCAGCCAATCGATACGGAACACCGGGGAGCTGTTTTTT
D gene: TRBD2; V gene: TRBV5-1; clone size: NA; J gene: TRBJ2-7; CDR3 protein: CASSLGAGGGTYEQYF; CDR3 DNA: TGCGCCAGCAGCTTGGGGGCGGGAGGAGGAACCTACGAGCAGTACTTC
D gene: NA; V gene: TRBV7-9; clone size: NA; J gene: TRBJ2-3; CDR3 protein: CASSLVGADTQYF; CDR3 DNA: TGTGCCAGCAGCTTAGTGGGGGCCGATACGCAGTATTTT
D gene: NA; V gene: TRBV6-1; clone size: NA; J gene: TRBJ2-3; CDR3 protein: CASTTGAAGTDTQYF; CDR3 DNA: TGTGCCAGCACCACAGGAGCCGCTGGCACAGATACGCAGTATTTT
D gene: NA; V gene: TRBV5-4; clone size: NA; J gene: TRBJ2-1; CDR3 protein: CASSFGWQGLGYNEQFF; CDR3 DNA: TGTGCCAGCAGTTTTGGATGGCAGGGACTGGGTTACAATGAGCAGTTCTTC
D gene: NA; V gene: TRBV27; clone size: few; J gene: TRBJ2-7; CDR3 protein: CASRRTGTYEQYF; CDR3 DNA: TGTGCCAGCAGACGGACGGGAACCTACGAGCAGTACTTC
D gene: TRBD1; V gene: TRBV4-3; clone size: NA; J gene: TRBJ1-6; CDR3 protein: CASSQEVGDRPNSPLHF; CDR3 DNA: TGCGCCAGCAGCCAAGAAGTAGGGGACAGGCCTAATTCACCCCTCCACTTT
D gene: NA; V gene: TRBV5-4; clone size: NA; J gene: TRBJ1-4; CDR3 protein: CASSLEQGRSSLFF; CDR3 DNA: TGTGCCAGCAGCTTGGAACAGGGAAGGAGTTCTCTGTTTTTT
D gene: NA; V gene: TRBV27; clone size: NA; J gene: TRBJ1-5; CDR3 protein: CASSLRRNQPQHF; CDR3 DNA: TGTGCCAGCAGTTTAAGGCGCAATCAGCCCCAGCATTTT
D gene: TRBD1; V gene: TRBV9; clone size: NA; J gene: TRBJ1-3; CDR3 protein: CASSVAGTGSGNTIYF; CDR3 DNA: TGTGCCAGCAGCGTAGCTGGGACAGGCTCTGGAAACACCATATATTTT
D gene: NA; V gene: TRBV28; clone size: NA; J gene: TRBJ1-2; CDR3 protein: CASSTGQTYGYTF; CDR3 DNA: TGTGCCAGCAGTACAGGACAAACCTATGGCTACACCTTC
D gene: NA; V gene: TRBV5-1; clone size: NA; J gene: TRBJ2-7; CDR3 protein: CASSVMGEQYF; CDR3 DNA: TGCGCCAGCAGCGTTATGGGTGAGCAGTACTTC
D gene: NA; V gene: TRBV5-1; clone size: NA; J gene: TRBJ2-1; CDR3 protein: CASSLAGEGGGEQFF; CDR3 DNA: TGCGCCAGCAGCTTAGCAGGGGAGGGCGGTGGTGAGCAGTTCTTC
D gene: NA; V gene: TRBV25-1; clone size: NA; J gene: TRBJ2-2; CDR3 protein: CASSDLGQSNTGELFF; CDR3 DNA: TGTGCCAGCAGTGATCTGGGACAATCGAACACCGGGGAGCTGTTTTTT
D gene: NA; V gene: TRBV18; clone size: once; J gene: TRBJ2-2; CDR3 protein: CASSPPMGGNTGELFF; CDR3 DNA: TGTGCCAGCTCACCTCCCATGGGGGGGAACACCGGGGAGCTGTTTTTT
D gene: TRBD1; V gene: TRBV4-1; clone size: NA; J gene: TRBJ2-7; CDR3 protein: CASSQGTGGTYEQYF; CDR3 DNA: TGCGCCAGCAGCCAGGGGACAGGGGGCACGTACGAGCAGTACTTC
D gene: TRBD2; V gene: TRBV5-4; clone size: NA; J gene: TRBJ2-7; CDR3 protein: CASSGGSGGVEQYF; CDR3 DNA: TGTGCCAGCAGCGGGGGAAGCGGGGGTGTCGAGCAGTACTTC
D gene: NA; V gene: TRBV2; clone size: NA; J gene: TRBJ2-7; CDR3 protein: CASSEWTVEQYF; CDR3 DNA: TGTGCCAGCAGTGAATGGACAGTCGAGCAGTACTTC